Below, 29 T cell receptor beta chains from the same sample are listed, as sequenced in a study of shared clonotypes between healthy human individuals. Assay: immunoSEQ multiplex PCR; the TCRdb copy retains only in-frame clones and omits some. The sample carries approximately 1.5 million clones, about 98.5% recorded once. Source material: naive CD4+ T cells sorted from blood. Subset defined: CD45RA+ positively selected. The source of these receptors is a man younger than 45 in good health.

CDR3 sequence reads: CASSLTSGFTDTQYF. In DNA, the CDR3 is TGCGCCAGCAGCTTGACTAGCGGGTTCACAGATACGCAGTATTTT. This chain uses TRBV5-1 with TRBJ2-3; the match to TRBD2 covers 9 bases. The CDR3 consists of 15 residues. Germline V gives CDR1 SGHRS, CDR2 YFSETQ. The junction had 2 bases not matched to a gene; V was cut back by 1 base and J by 2 bases.

This clone was recorded once. The rearrangement joins TRBV5-6 to TRBJ2-2; the D gene is possibly TRBD2 (5 bases). The CDR3 contains 15 residues. Trimming shortened V by 1 base and J by 6 bases, and 13 bases separated the two germline ends. CDR1 is SGHDT, CDR2 YYEEEE, per germline. The CDR3 region has the DNA TGTGCCAGCAGCTTGTCCCCTCAGGAGGCCGGGGAGCTGTTTTTT. Residues: CASSLSPQEAGELFF.

The chain is built from TRBV7-2 and TRBJ2-5; 14 positions match TRBD2. Germline V CDR1 and CDR2: SGHTA, FQGNSA. Trimming at V came to 5 bases and at J to 4 bases, leaving 6 bases not matched to a gene. The CDR3 spans 16 residues. The CDR3 spells CASSPPGLAGVETQYF. The CDR3 region has the DNA TGTGCCAGCAGCCCGCCGGGACTAGCGGGAGTAGAGACCCAGTACTTC.

The V and J genes are TRBV9 and TRBJ2-1, with 7 bases fitting TRBD2. The CDR3 loop spans 13 amino acids. The germline V gene has CDR1 SGDLS and CDR2 YYNGEE. Trimming removed 4 bases from V and 5 bases from J; junction bases left unmatched: 3. CDR3 in amino acids: CASSRGVDNEQFF. In DNA, the CDR3 is TGTGCCAGCAGCCGGGGGGTAGACAATGAGCAGTTCTTC.

The chain couples TRBV28 to TRBJ2-7; no definite D call. V lost 10 bases to trimming and J lost 2 bases, with 12 bases between them. CDR1 is MDHEN, CDR2 SYDVKM, per germline. The CDR3 is 12 residues long. CDR3 coding DNA: TGTGCCATTACGACTGGACCCTACGAGCAGTACTTC. This gives the protein CAITTGPYEQYF.

The CDR3 protein is CASSLGQGPTYEQYF. The CDR3 coding sequence is TGTGCCAGCAGTTTAGGGCAGGGGCCAACCTACGAGCAGTACTTC. The chain recombines TRBV27 with TRBJ2-7; possible D gene TRBD1, 6 bases. This CDR3 spans 15 amino acids. CDR1 is MNHEY, CDR2 SMNVEV, per germline (reference sequence). V dropped 2 bases and J dropped 2 bases, with 13 bases sitting between them.

This clone has only a few counts. This sample includes further DNA sequences coding for the same CDR3. The chain links TRBV4-1 to TRBJ1-5; D is unclear. The CDR3 spans 13 residues. Trimming left V 0 bases short and J 4 bases short, with 4 bases between. Germline V gives CDR1 MGHRA, CDR2 YSYEKL. The CDR3 DNA is TGCGCCAGCAGCCAAGATCTGAATCAGCCCCAGCATTTT. This gives the protein CASSQDLNQPQHF.

The V gene is TRBV5-1, the J gene TRBJ2-2; TRBD2 aligns across 7 bases. The CDR3 is made up of 14 amino acids. V shed 0 bases and J 6 bases; nucleotides not matched to a gene: 2. CDR1 is SGHRS and CDR2 is YFSETQ in the germline V gene. CDR3 nucleotide sequence: TGCGCCAGCAGCTTGGACGGACTAGCCGGGGAGCTGTTTTTT. As protein: CASSLDGLAGELFF.

The chain carries TRBV5-1 and TRBJ1-2, with 8 bases identical to TRBD1. The CDR3 has 15 residues. CDR1 is SGHRS, CDR2 YFSETQ, per germline. The trim removed 0 bases at V and 7 bases at J, leaving 8 bases unmatched. The CDR3: CASSLEQGGNIGYTF. The CDR3, as DNA: TGCGCCAGCAGCTTGGAACAGGGGGGAAATATTGGCTACACCTTC.

The J gene is TRBJ2-5, the V gene TRBV5-1, with D uncertain. This CDR3 spans 13 amino acids. CDR1 and CDR2 (germline): SGHRS, YFSETQ. V lost 0 bases, J lost 4 bases, and 7 bases lay in between. The CDR3 region is CASSLGVTETQYF. Here the CDR3 DNA reads TGCGCCAGCAGCTTGGGGGTTACAGAGACCCAGTACTTC.

The rearrangement links TRBV10-2 to TRBJ2-7; TRBD2 aligns across 9 bases. Germline V CDR1 and CDR2: WSHSY, SAAADI. The V segment lost 0 bases and the J segment 9 bases; nucleotides outside the gene matches: 0. The CDR3 length is 12 residues. CDR3 nucleotide sequence: TGCGCCAGCAGTGAGTCAGCGGGGGGGCAGTACTTC. Translation: CASSESAGGQYF.

This clone occurred once. This chain connects TRBV25-1 to TRBJ2-5, with a possible D match to TRBD1 (6 bases). V shed 6 bases and J shed 4 bases, with 12 bases lying between them. CDR1 is MGHDK, CDR2 SYGVNS, per germline. The CDR3 loop spans 13 amino acids. The CDR3, as DNA: TGTGCCAGCAGCCCACAGGGCCTAGAGACCCAGTACTTC. Translated, it gives CASSPQGLETQYF. Full variable domain (remainder filled in from reference TRBV25-1 and TRBJ2-5): EADIYQTPRYLVIGTGKKITLECSQTMGHDKMYWYQQDPGMELHLIHYSYGVNSTEKGDLSSESTVSRIRTEHFPLTLESARPSHTSQYLCASSPQGLETQYFGPGTRLLVL.

The V call is TRBV30, the J call TRBJ2-6; 10 nucleotides align to TRBD1. The CDR3 contains 18 residues. With V trimmed by 3 bases and J by 0 bases, 8 bases remained unmatched. Germline V gives CDR1 GTSNPN, CDR2 SVGIG (reference sequence). CDR3 in DNA: TGTGCCTGGAGGGTTGGGGACAGGGGATTCTCTGGGGCCAACGTCCTGACTTTC. Its translation: CAWRVGDRGFSGANVLTF.

The rearrangement links TRBV11-2 to TRBJ2-5; D is unresolved. The CDR3 is 14 residues long. Germline CDR1 is SGHAT and CDR2 is FQNNGV. The V and J ends lost 0 bases and 5 bases respectively, with 10 bases between them. CDR3 residues: CASSLDISRETQYF. Here the CDR3 DNA reads TGTGCCAGCAGCTTAGATATTAGCAGGGAGACCCAGTACTTC.

The chain joins TRBV5-1 to TRBJ2-3, with 12 bases matching TRBD2. The CDR3 consists of 14 residues. V lost 1 base, J lost 14 bases, and 8 bases stayed unmatched. Germline loops: CDR1 SGHRS, CDR2 YFSETQ. In DNA, the CDR3 is TGCGCCAGCAGCTTGAAACTAGCGGGAGGCCCACCGTATTTT. Amino acids: CASSLKLAGGPPYF.

The rearrangement links TRBV9 to TRBJ2-5; 8 bases agree with TRBD2. The CDR3 runs to 17 residues. Unmatched junction bases numbered 9, after V lost 0 bases and J lost 2 bases. From germline, CDR1 is SGDLS and CDR2 YYNGEE. The CDR3 reads CASSVDLLGGVQETQYF. DNA for the CDR3: TGTGCCAGCAGCGTAGACCTTCTCGGGGGGGTTCAAGAGACCCAGTACTTC.

V is TRBV5-1 and J is TRBJ1-2, with 7 nucleotides matching TRBD1. CDR1 is SGHRS and CDR2 is YFSETQ in the germline V gene. The junction had 11 bases not matched to a gene; V was cut back by 4 bases and J by 8 bases. CDR3 length: 14 residues. The CDR3 sequence is CASSLGQYQEGYTF. In DNA form, the CDR3 reads TGCGCCAGCAGCCTGGGACAGTATCAAGAAGGCTACACCTTC.

This chain uses TRBV18 with TRBJ1-4, with a tentative D call TRBD1 (6 bases). V was clipped by 5 bases and J by 4 bases, with 14 bases between them. Germline loops: CDR1 KGHSH, CDR2 LQKENI. CDR3 length equals 15 residues. The CDR3 DNA reads TGTGCCAGCTCAACGGATGGACAGAGTAATGAAAAACTGTTTTTT. Amino acid sequence: CASSTDGQSNEKLFF. The full variable domain, rest sourced from reference TRBV18 and TRBJ1-4, is NAGVMQNPRHLVRRRGQEARLRCSPMKGHSHVYWYRQLPEEGLKFMVYLQKENIIDESGMPKERFSAEFPKEGPSILRIQQVVRGDSAAYFCASSTDGQSNEKLFFGSGTQLSVL.

Written as DNA, the CDR3 is TGCGCCAGCAGCCAAGATCTCGGCCCGGACGGCTACACCTTC. Translation gives CASSQDLGPDGYTF. The gene calls are TRBV4-3 and TRBJ1-2; D not resolved. CDR1 LGHNA and CDR2 YSLEER come from the germline V gene. CDR3 length: 14 residues. Trimming removed 0 bases from V and 8 bases from J, with 13 bases in between.

In the case of this clone: The same CDR3 can be traced to other DNA sequences in this sample. V is TRBV5-1 and J is TRBJ2-7; 9 bases agree with TRBD1. The CDR3 covers 15 residues. Germline V gene lookup returns CDR1 SGHRS and CDR2 YFSETQ. After removal of 4 bases from V and 3 bases from J, the junction contained 8 bases not matched to a gene. Here the CDR3 reads CASSRETGGFYEQYF. In DNA, the CDR3 is TGCGCCAGCAGCCGAGAGACAGGGGGGTTCTACGAGCAGTACTTC.

The chain has TRBV7-2 and TRBJ2-1, with 10 bases lining up with TRBD2. CDR1 is SGHTA and CDR2 is FQGNSA in the germline V gene. V trimming: 3 bases; J trimming: 1 base; junction bases outside the gene matches: 9. The CDR3 extends over 18 amino acids. CDR3 region: CASSFPRGLALSYNEQFF. The CDR3 DNA follows: TGTGCCAGCAGCTTCCCTAGGGGACTAGCGCTATCCTACAATGAGCAGTTCTTC.

The V and J genes are TRBV29-1 and TRBJ2-1, with 7 nucleotides matching TRBD1. The V segment lost 4 bases and the J segment 2 bases; nucleotides outside the gene matches: 8. Germline loops: CDR1 SQVTM, CDR2 ANQGSEA. There are 15 residues in the CDR3. In DNA form, the CDR3 reads TGCAGCGTTGGGCAGGGGGTAGGGGCCTACAATGAGCAGTTCTTC. This gives the protein CSVGQGVGAYNEQFF.

The chain links TRBV25-1 to TRBJ2-1, with 14 bases that match TRBD2. The V and J ends lost 8 bases and 1 base, in that order; junction bases with no gene match: 4. CDR1 MGHDK and CDR2 SYGVNS come from the germline V gene. This CDR3 contains 16 residues. The CDR3 DNA sequence: TGTGCCAGCGGACTAGCGGGAGGACCATCCTACAATGAGCAGTTCTTC. Translation: CASGLAGGPSYNEQFF.

The genes are TRBV7-4 and TRBJ1-2; perhaps TRBD1 as D (6 bases). The CDR3 spans 16 residues. Trimming took 3 bases from V and 6 from J, leaving 20 bases between them. CDR1 and CDR2 (germline): SGHVT, SQSDAQ. This CDR3 reads CASSLDWPGDVDGYTF. The CDR3 coding sequence is TGTGCCAGCAGCTTGGATTGGCCAGGGGACGTGGATGGCTACACCTTC.

J is TRBJ1-1 and V is TRBV7-9; no definite D call. Trimming stripped 0 bases from V and 0 bases from J, with 5 bases between. The CDR3 has 14 residues. Germline assignment: CDR1 SEHNR and CDR2 FQNEAQ (reference sequence). The CDR3 loop reads CASSLARLNTEAFF. CDR3 nucleotides: TGTGCCAGCAGCTTAGCGCGGCTGAACACTGAAGCTTTCTTT.

This chain links TRBV29-1 with TRBJ2-7; the D call may be TRBD1 or TRBD2 (5 bases each). V lost 1 base and J 6 bases, leaving 19 bases between the germline ends. The CDR3 covers 15 residues. The germline V gene encodes CDR1 SQVTM and CDR2 ANQGSEA. The CDR3 DNA sequence: TGCAGCGTTGAAGGAGTAGGGACGCCAAGCCGCGAGCAGTACTTC. Residues: CSVEGVGTPSREQYF.

The chain combines TRBV15 with TRBJ2-1; 9 bases line up with TRBD1. The germline V gene encodes CDR1 LNHNV and CDR2 YYDKDF (reference sequence). This CDR3 is built from 14 residues. The ends lost 1 base at V and 6 bases at J; junction bases unmatched: 1. CDR3 DNA sequence: TGTGCCACCAGCAGAGTGGACAGGGGCAATGAGCAGTTCTTC. Amino acid sequence: CATSRVDRGNEQFF.

V gene TRBV18 combines with J gene TRBJ2-7; 7 nucleotides match TRBD2. There are 14 residues in the CDR3. Germline trimming cut 4 bases from V and 7 bases from J; bases unmatched to any gene: 10. The germline V gene has CDR1 KGHSH and CDR2 LQKENI. In nucleotides, the CDR3 is TGTGCCAGCTCACTAAAGCGGGCCGGGAGGGAGCAGTACTTC. Its translation is CASSLKRAGREQYF.

CDR3 residues: CASSGGRGANEQFF. The CDR3 DNA is TGTGCCAGCAGCGGAGGGAGGGGGGCAAATGAGCAGTTCTTC. The chain carries TRBV9 and TRBJ2-1, with D tentatively TRBD2 (7 bases). The CDR3 covers 14 residues. V was shortened by 3 bases and J by 7 bases, with 14 bases between the two germline ends. Germline CDR1 and CDR2: SGDLS and YYNGEE.